Shown below are 5 T cell receptor beta chains from a single sample sequenced in a study of beta chain features in type 1 diabetes. Of the isolated RNA, all was reverse transcribed, and so the sequenced material was expressed TCRB transcripts. This table comes from immunoSEQ multiplex PCR, and its TCRdb copy is limited to in-frame clones, with some not included. The table records approximately 140,000 clones, 6.9% of them present only once. Sequencing was done on a sample of central memory CD4+ T cells from blood. The receptors come from a woman aged 25-40 years in good health.

In its sample, this clone was seen many times. The chain links TRBV19 to TRBJ2-3; D is unresolved. CDR1 is LNHDA and CDR2 is SQIVND in the germline V gene (reference sequence). Trimming stripped 7 bases from V and 2 bases from J, with 13 bases between. The CDR3 is 14 residues long. CDR3 protein: CASTPGRFTDTQYF. The CDR3 DNA sequence: TGTGCCAGTACCCCAGGAAGATTCACAGATACGCAGTATTTT. The variable domain in full, with the rest retrieved from reference TRBV19 and TRBJ2-3, is DGGITQSPKYLFRKEGQNVTLSCEQNLNHDAMYWYRQDPGQGLRLIYYSQIVNDFQKGDIAEGYSVSREKKESFPLTVTSAQKNPTAFYLCASTPGRFTDTQYFGPGTRLTVL.

This clone came up a few times. The chain carries TRBV7-9 and TRBJ2-7; 13 nucleotides match TRBD2. The germline gives CDR1 SEHNR, CDR2 FQNEAQ (reference sequence). The CDR3 runs to 16 residues. The V gene end was trimmed by 5 bases and the J gene end by 4 bases; junction bases not matched to a gene: 8. The CDR3 DNA sequence: TGTGCCAGCAGCGCCGGACTAGCGGGAGCTACTTACGAGCAGTACTTC. Amino acids: CASSAGLAGATYEQYF.

This clone was seen only a few times. The chain couples TRBV4-3 to TRBJ2-7; weak D call: TRBD1 (6 bases). The CDR3 totals 15 residues. The germline V and J ends were trimmed by 0 bases and 5 bases, with 14 bases remaining between them. Germline-derived CDR1 and CDR2 are LGHNA and YSLEER. Here the CDR3 reads CASSQDVAGENEQYF. The CDR3, as DNA: TGCGCCAGCAGCCAAGATGTAGCAGGGGAGAACGAGCAGTACTTC.

This clone is judged medium-sized (0.01 to 0.1%). The genes are TRBV7-9 and TRBJ1-1; 7 bases line up with TRBD1. Per the germline V gene, CDR1 is SEHNR and CDR2 is FQNEAQ (reference sequence). This CDR3 region has 15 residues. Germline trimming cut 5 bases from V and 3 bases from J; bases unmatched to any gene: 9. The CDR3 reads CASSTTDRAHTEAFF. CDR3 nucleotide sequence: TGTGCCAGCAGCACAACTGACAGGGCGCACACTGAAGCTTTCTTT.

This chain joins TRBV9 and TRBJ2-2; 8 bases agree with TRBD1. This CDR3 contains 15 residues. Germline lookup yields CDR1 SGDLS and CDR2 YYNGEE. The V gene end was trimmed by 0 bases and the J gene end by 6 bases; junction bases not matched to a gene: 4. The CDR3 nucleotides are TGTGCCAGCAGCGTAGGGACAGGGCGGCCCGGGGAGCTGTTTTTT. It yields the protein CASSVGTGRPGELFF.